The 26 T cell receptor beta chains below all came from one sample that was sequenced in a study. TCRdb reprocessed the RT-PCR reads via MiXCR and lists one record per CDR3 protein. The sample records 1,200 to 1,500 distinct CDR3 sequences, 30% to 40% being singletons. The specimen sequenced was memory CD4+ T cells from salivary gland. These receptors originate from a female donor with primary Sjogren's syndrome.

The rearrangement joins TRBV6-5 to TRBJ2-7, with a weak D call TRBD2 (6 bases). Germline CDR1 and CDR2: MNHEY and SVGAGI. V lost 6 bases and J 5 bases, leaving 14 bases between the germline ends. This CDR3 has 13 residues. Here the CDR3 DNA reads TGTGCCAGCAGACCCTCGGCGGGAAACGAGCAGTACTTC. It specifies CASRPSAGNEQYF.

The chain uses TRBV7-2 and TRBJ2-5, with 9 bases lining up with TRBD1. Germline V gives CDR1 SGHTA, CDR2 FQGNSA. This CDR3 has 14 amino acids. J was trimmed by 6 bases and V by 3 bases; bases with no gene match: 5. CDR3 in amino acids: CASSLGTGFKTQYF. The CDR3 nucleotides read TGTGCCAGCAGCTTGGGGACAGGGTTTAAGACCCAGTACTTC.

This clonotype was seen only a few times. This sequence joins TRBV9 and TRBJ1-6; D unclear. The CDR3 contains 15 residues. Germline V gives CDR1 SGDLS, CDR2 YYNGEE. V shed 0 bases and J shed 6 bases, with 10 bases lying between them. CDR3: CASSVAAQSNSPLHF. The CDR3 DNA is TGTGCCAGCAGCGTAGCGGCCCAATCTAATTCACCCCTCCACTTT.

Judged by abundance, this clonotype is large. This chain uses TRBV20-1 with TRBJ1-2; D not resolved. Germline V lookup: CDR1 DFQATT, CDR2 SNEGSKA (reference sequence). This CDR3 is built from 12 residues. V shed 1 base and J shed 11 bases, with 14 bases lying between them. CDR3 sequence reads: CSARASGFSYTF. The CDR3 coding sequence is TGCAGTGCTAGAGCCTCGGGGTTTAGTTACACCTTC.

This sequence joins TRBV7-2 and TRBJ2-1; TRBD2 agrees at 9 bases. The germline gives CDR1 SGHTA, CDR2 FQGNSA. The CDR3 length is 14 residues. The J segment lost 5 bases and the V segment lost 5 bases, leaving 4 bases of the junction unmatched. Here the CDR3 reads CASSIQRGDNEQFF. In DNA form, the CDR3 reads TGTGCCAGCAGCATCCAGCGGGGGGACAATGAGCAGTTCTTC.

This clonotype qualifies as medium-sized. The V call is TRBV12-3 or TRBV12-4, the J call TRBJ1-5, with 8 bases identical to TRBD1. CDR3 length equals 14 residues. The V segment lost 7 bases and the J segment 4 bases; nucleotides outside the gene matches: 6. The CDR3 loop reads CASTTGGENQPQHF. The CDR3 DNA sequence: TGTGCCAGCACCACAGGGGGGGAGAATCAGCCCCAGCATTTT.

This rearrangement joins TRBV19 to TRBJ2-7, with 10 bases identical to TRBD1. J gave up 7 bases and V 5 bases, and 11 bases lay outside the gene matches. Germline V gives CDR1 LNHDA, CDR2 SQIVND (reference sequence). The CDR3 is made up of 15 amino acids. The CDR3 DNA reads TGTGCCAGTAGTCACCGACAGGGGGCAGGTGGGGAGCAGTACTTC. It encodes CASSHRQGAGGEQYF.

DNA of the CDR3: TGTGCCAGTATTGGGGGGACAGGGAGGAATAGCAATCAGCCCCAGCATTTT. Translation: CASIGGTGRNSNQPQHF. The chain combines TRBV19 with TRBJ1-5; 9 bases line up with TRBD1. V lost 7 bases to trimming and J lost 0 bases; unmatched junction nucleotides: 10. Germline assignment: CDR1 LNHDA and CDR2 SQIVND (reference sequence). The length of the CDR3 is 17 residues.

This clonotype counts as large (0.1 to 1%). The rearrangement joins TRBV20-1 to TRBJ2-1; weak D call: TRBD1 (6 bases). This CDR3 spans 15 amino acids. Germline lookup yields CDR1 DFQATT and CDR2 SNEGSKA (reference sequence). Between the trimmed V and J ends, which lost 1 base and 8 bases, there was a span of 18 bases. This CDR3 is CSARVEGTRFDEQFF. CDR3 nucleotides: TGCAGTGCTAGAGTTGAAGGGACACGCTTCGATGAGCAGTTCTTC.

The chain links TRBV7-9 to TRBJ2-3, with 7 bases that match TRBD1. The junction had 5 bases not matched to a gene; V was cut back by 5 bases and J by 6 bases. The CDR3 is 13 residues long. CDR1 and CDR2 from the germline V gene are SEHNR and FQNEAQ (reference sequence). The CDR3 region has the DNA TGTGCCAGCAGCAACAGGGGTGTGGATACGCAGTATTTT. Protein sequence: CASSNRGVDTQYF.

This clonotype was detected only once. This chain uses TRBV5-1 with TRBJ1-5, with unresolved D. This CDR3 comprises 14 residues. Germline V gene lookup returns CDR1 SGHRS and CDR2 YFSETQ. V was shortened by 4 bases and J by 3 bases, with 11 bases between the two germline ends. CDR3 bases: TGCGCCAGCAGCCCTCAGGACCTCAATCAGCCCCAGCATTTT. Protein product: CASSPQDLNQPQHF.

The CDR3 spells CASSPGAGIPYGYTF. Written as DNA, the CDR3 is TGCGCCAGCAGCCCCGGGGCAGGGATCCCCTATGGCTACACCTTC. J is TRBJ1-2 and V is TRBV5-1; weak D call: TRBD1 (5 bases). Between the trimmed V and J ends, which lost 4 bases and 4 bases, there was a span of 17 bases. CDR1 is SGHRS and CDR2 is YFSETQ in the germline V gene. This CDR3 region has 15 residues.

This clonotype is classed as large (0.1 to 1%). V gene TRBV27 combines with J gene TRBJ2-3; D perhaps matches TRBD2 (7 bases). The CDR3 is 17 residues long. Germline assignment: CDR1 MNHEY and CDR2 SMNVEV (reference sequence). Deletions cut 5 bases from V and 3 bases from J, with 21 bases between. The chain's CDR3 is CASSPYNWGGGTDTQYF. The CDR3 DNA reads TGTGCCAGCAGTCCCTATAATTGGGGGGGCGGAACAGATACGCAGTATTTT.

By share of the sample, this clonotype is medium-sized (0.01 to 0.1%). The chain is built from TRBV5-1 and TRBJ2-3; D may be TRBD1 or TRBD2 (6 bases each). This CDR3 contains 15 residues. The V end lost 7 bases, the J end lost 10 bases, and 25 bases lay between the germline ends. Germline V gene sequence: CDR1 SGHRS, CDR2 YFSETQ. CDR3 coding DNA: TGCGCCAGCCAGAAGGGGGGTTCTAATACACTATCGCAGTATTTT. Translation: CASQKGGSNTLSQYF.

In its sample, this clonotype ranks as medium-sized. This chain joins TRBV7-9 and TRBJ1-1; 7 bases align to TRBD1. Germline V CDR1 and CDR2: SEHNR, FQNEAQ (reference sequence). Losses at the gene ends were 4 bases for V and 4 bases for J; bases not matched to a gene: 6. The CDR3 length is 14 residues. CDR3 DNA sequence: TGTGCCAGCAGCTCCCAGGGGGGGGTCACTGAAGCTTTCTTT. It codes for CASSSQGGVTEAFF.

V usage is TRBV29-1 and J usage is TRBJ1-3, with 7 bases matching TRBD1. V gave up 4 bases and J gave up 4 bases; unmatched junction bases: 13. The CDR3 is made up of 16 amino acids. Germline loops: CDR1 SQVTM, CDR2 ANQGSEA. The CDR3 is CSVALMTGLAGNTIYF. The CDR3 DNA follows: TGCAGCGTTGCTCTAATGACAGGGCTAGCAGGAAACACCATATATTTT. Full variable domain (outside the CDR3, taken from reference TRBV29-1 and TRBJ1-3): SAVISQKPSRDICQRGTSLTIQCQVDSQVTMMFWYRQQPGQSLTLIATANQGSEATYESGFVIDKFPISRPNLTFSTLTVSNMSPEDSSIYLCSVALMTGLAGNTIYFGEGSWLTVV.

This clonotype is judged large (0.1 to 1%). The genes are TRBV6-5 and TRBJ2-3; TRBD2 agrees at 8 bases. Germline CDR1 reads MNHEY; CDR2 reads SVGAGI. The CDR3 covers 15 residues. The trim removed 0 bases at V and 6 bases at J, leaving 5 bases unmatched. The CDR3: CASSYSASGWDTQYF. The CDR3 region has the DNA TGTGCCAGCAGTTACTCGGCTAGCGGGTGGGATACGCAGTATTTT.

As regards this clonotype: At one of its ends the junction is not consistent with the germline gene, which may arise from a read error. The chain recombines TRBV20-1 with TRBJ2-3; D gene uncertain. Germline V CDR1 and CDR2: DFQATT, SNEGSKA (reference sequence). The CDR3 is 10 amino acids. CDR3 sequence: CSASTDTQYF. The DNA for the CDR3 is TGCAGCGCTAGCACAGATACGCAGTATTTT.

This clonotype has just a few counts. The V call is TRBV5-1, the J call TRBJ2-3, with D perhaps TRBD1 (5 bases). This CDR3 spans 14 amino acids. The V end was cut by 5 bases, the J end by 0 bases, with 10 bases between. CDR1 is SGHRS, CDR2 YFSETQ, per germline. The CDR3 DNA follows: TGCGCCAGCAGGAACAGGCCTAGCACAGATACGCAGTATTTT. It specifies CASRNRPSTDTQYF.

This clonotype qualifies as medium-sized. This chain uses TRBV5-1 with TRBJ2-2, with 8 bases aligning to TRBD2. Trimming took 4 bases from V and 0 from J; bases not matched to a gene: 2. The CDR3 runs to 15 residues. Germline CDR1 reads SGHRS; CDR2 reads YFSETQ. The CDR3 DNA is TGCGCCAGCAGCGACGGGGGGGCGAACACCGGGGAGCTGTTTTTT. Its protein product is CASSDGGANTGELFF.

This clonotype is medium-sized by share. J is TRBJ2-2 and V is TRBV7-3; D is possibly TRBD2 (6 bases). Per germline, CDR1 SGHTA and CDR2 FQGTGA. Trimming left V 5 bases short and J 0 bases short, with 7 bases between. The CDR3 has 14 residues. This chain's CDR3 is CASSRDSNTGELFF. The CDR3 nucleotides read TGTGCCAGCAGCAGGGACTCGAACACCGGGGAGCTGTTTTTT.

This rearrangement joins TRBV20-1 to TRBJ2-1; TRBD2 agrees at 10 bases. Trimming removed 3 bases from V and 8 bases from J; junction bases left unmatched: 7. Germline loops: CDR1 DFQATT, CDR2 SNEGSKA (reference sequence). CDR3 length equals 14 residues. CDR3 protein: CSARILAGVYEQFF. The DNA for the CDR3 is TGCAGTGCTAGGATTCTAGCGGGAGTTTATGAGCAGTTCTTC.

V gene TRBV30 combines with J gene TRBJ1-6, with D maybe TRBD1 (5 bases). Germline-derived CDR1 and CDR2 are GTSNPN and SVGIG (reference sequence). V lost 1 base and J 5 bases, leaving 6 bases between the germline ends. The CDR3 is 13 residues long. The CDR3 nucleotides read TGTGCCTGGAGTGAGACAGATAATTCACCCCTCCACTTT. This gives the protein CAWSETDNSPLHF.

The chain couples TRBV2 to TRBJ2-1, with D hard to call. Trimming left V 1 base short and J 10 bases short, with 11 bases between. Looked up from germline, CDR1 is SNHLY and CDR2 is FYNNEI. The CDR3 has 13 amino acids. CDR3 sequence (DNA): TGTGCCAGCAGTGAAGGCCTAGTTGGGGAGCAGTTCTTC. This sequence encodes CASSEGLVGEQFF.

J is TRBJ2-1 and V is TRBV20-1; a possible D gene is TRBD1 (5 bases). V was cut by 0 bases and J by 5 bases, with 11 bases left in between. Germline V gives CDR1 DFQATT, CDR2 SNEGSKA (reference sequence). The CDR3 is made up of 14 amino acids. The CDR3 spells CSARDPGANNEQFF. The CDR3 region has the DNA TGCAGTGCTAGAGATCCTGGGGCCAACAATGAGCAGTTCTTC.

This clonotype is medium-sized by share. The chain carries TRBV29-1 and TRBJ2-4; 9 nucleotides line up with TRBD1. V was clipped by 0 bases and J by 4 bases; unmatched bases: 4. CDR3 length equals 15 residues. The germline gives CDR1 SQVTM, CDR2 ANQGSEA. The DNA of the CDR3 is TGCAGCGTTGAAGATCAGGGACAGGGAAAAAACATTCAGTACTTC. It codes for CSVEDQGQGKNIQYF. Based on the CDR3 plus reference TRBV29-1 and TRBJ2-4, the full variable domain is SAVISQKPSRDICQRGTSLTIQCQVDSQVTMMFWYRQQPGQSLTLIATANQGSEATYESGFVIDKFPISRPNLTFSTLTVSNMSPEDSSIYLCSVEDQGQGKNIQYFGAGTRLSVL.